This T cell receptor (beta chain) was identified during a study of immune evolution from preneoplasia to lung adenocarcinoma. Method: immunoSEQ multiplex PCR; TCRdb's copy keeps in-frame clones and lacks some. The sample holds around 8,200 clones, 79% seen once. CDR3 length equals 17 residues. The germline V gene encodes CDR1 SEHNR and CDR2 FQNEAQ (reference sequence). The V end was cut by 0 bases, the J end by 0 bases, with 14 bases between. Patient tissue came from resections in Japan or China, 2014–2017. The sequencing sample was made of FFPE adjacent normal lung tissue. The sequence was collected from a person aged 55 to 79 with lung adenocarcinoma. V and J are TRBV7-9 and TRBJ1-1; D unclear. As DNA, the CDR3 is TGTGCCAGCAGCTTAGCGCTTTCAGGCAGACTGAACACTGAAGCTTTCTTT. It is translated as CASSLALSGRLNTEAFF.